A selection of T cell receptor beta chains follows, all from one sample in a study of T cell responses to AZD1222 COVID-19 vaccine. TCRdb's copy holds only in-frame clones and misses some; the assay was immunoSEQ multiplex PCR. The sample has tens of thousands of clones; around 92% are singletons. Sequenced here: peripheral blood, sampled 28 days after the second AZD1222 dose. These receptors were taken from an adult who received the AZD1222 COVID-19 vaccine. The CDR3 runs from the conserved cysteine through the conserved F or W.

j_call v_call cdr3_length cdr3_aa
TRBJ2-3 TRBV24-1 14 CATSDTGLADTQYF
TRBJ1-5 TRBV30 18 CAWSVNRGPYLRNQPQHF
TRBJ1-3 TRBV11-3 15 CASSLNSVSGNTIYF
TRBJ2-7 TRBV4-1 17 CASSPIYRTGSNYEQYF
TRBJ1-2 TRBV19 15 CASSIDSARANGYTF
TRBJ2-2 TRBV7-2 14 CASSRRGGTGELFF
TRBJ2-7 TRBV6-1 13 CASSEWTGYEQYF
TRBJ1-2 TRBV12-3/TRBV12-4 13 CASTQGQGGGYTF
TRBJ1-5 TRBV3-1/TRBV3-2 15 CASSQELEGPWPQHF
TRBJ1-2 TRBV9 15 CASSVGTGIPYGYTF
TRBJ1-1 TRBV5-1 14 CASSWRSGGTEAFF
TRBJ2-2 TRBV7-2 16 CASSLARAGGVGELFF
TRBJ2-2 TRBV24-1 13 CATSDSGTGELFF
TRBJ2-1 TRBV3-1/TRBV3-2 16 CASSQDAGGVNNEQFF
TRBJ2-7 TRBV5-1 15 CASSPRDRGGYEQYF
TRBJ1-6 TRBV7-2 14 CASSLQGAELLLHF
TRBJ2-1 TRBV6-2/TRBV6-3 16 CASSSSGTGGYNEQFF
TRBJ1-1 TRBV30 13 CAWTVLLNTEAFF
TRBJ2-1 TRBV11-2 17 CASSPRGSGTGRDEQFF
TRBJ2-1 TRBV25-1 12 CASSEPGNEQFF
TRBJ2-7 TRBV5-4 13 CASSLDVRGEQYF
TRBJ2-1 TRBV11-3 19 CASSLDLLRRERLYNEQFF
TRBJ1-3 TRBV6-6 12 CASSSGGNTIYF
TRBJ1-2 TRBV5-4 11 CASSLFGGYTF
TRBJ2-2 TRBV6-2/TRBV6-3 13 CASSSGGLGELFF
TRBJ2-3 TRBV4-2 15 CASSPAGGGTDTQYF
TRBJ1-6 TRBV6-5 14 CASTRTIESSPLHF
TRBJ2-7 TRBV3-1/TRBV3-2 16 CASSQDRLAGTHEQYF
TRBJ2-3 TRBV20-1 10 CSASGNTQYF
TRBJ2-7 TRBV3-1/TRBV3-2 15 CASSQTGGKKGEQYF
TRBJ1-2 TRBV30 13 CAWSTQQGNGYTF
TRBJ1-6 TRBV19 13 CASCRDRDSPLHF
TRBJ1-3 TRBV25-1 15 CASSGSGDTGNTIYF
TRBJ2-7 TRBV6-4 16 CASSDSPGAGFGEQYF
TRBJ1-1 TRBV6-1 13 CASSERQGTEAFF
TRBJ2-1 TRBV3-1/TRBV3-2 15 CASSQGASSYNEQFF
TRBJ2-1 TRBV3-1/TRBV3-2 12 CASSSFADEQFF
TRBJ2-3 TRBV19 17 CASSPASGRAKTDTQYF
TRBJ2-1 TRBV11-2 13 CASSDFLLNEQFF